This TCR beta chain was identified in a study of control samples from healthy donors and cancer patients. Some clones are missing from TCRdb's copy, which holds only in-frame ones; the method was immunoSEQ multiplex PCR. The sample has fewer than 120,000 clones, around 89% seen once. Germline-derived CDR1 and CDR2 are LNHDA and SQIVND (reference sequence). This CDR3 region has 12 residues. Between the trimmed V and J ends, which lost 5 bases and 4 bases, there was a span of 8 bases. The sample taken for sequencing was PBMCs. This receptor was taken from a woman aged 55-69 years with lung cancer. The chain is built from TRBV19 and TRBJ1-2; a possible D gene is TRBD1 (5 bases). This chain's CDR3 is CASSAGLYGYTF. DNA of the CDR3: TGTGCCAGTAGTGCGGGGCTCTATGGCTACACCTTC.